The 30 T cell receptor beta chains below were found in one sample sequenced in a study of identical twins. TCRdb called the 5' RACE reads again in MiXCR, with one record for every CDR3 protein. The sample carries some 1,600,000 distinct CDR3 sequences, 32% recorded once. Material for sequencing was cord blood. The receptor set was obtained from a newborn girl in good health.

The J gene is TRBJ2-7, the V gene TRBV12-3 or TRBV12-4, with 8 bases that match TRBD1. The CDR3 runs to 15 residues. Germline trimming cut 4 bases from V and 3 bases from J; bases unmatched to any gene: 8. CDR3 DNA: TGTGCCAGCAGTTCACCAGGGGGCGGTCTCTACGAGCAGTACGTC. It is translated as CASSSPGGGLYEQYV.

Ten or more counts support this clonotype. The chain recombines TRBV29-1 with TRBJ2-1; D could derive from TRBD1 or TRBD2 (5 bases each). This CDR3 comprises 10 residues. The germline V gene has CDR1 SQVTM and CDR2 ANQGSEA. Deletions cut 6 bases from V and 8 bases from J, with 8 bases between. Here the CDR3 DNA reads TGCAGCGTCGTGGGGGATGAGCAGTTCTTC. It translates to CSVVGDEQFF.

This chain's CDR3 is CASSLIRQGAPRTEAFF. As DNA, the CDR3 is TGTGCCAGCAGTTTAATAAGGCAGGGGGCCCCAAGGACTGAAGCTTTCTTT. The V call is TRBV28, the J call TRBJ1-1; 8 bases match TRBD1. Losses at the gene ends were 2 bases for V and 5 bases for J; bases not matched to a gene: 13. This CDR3 is built from 17 residues. Per the germline V gene, CDR1 is MDHEN and CDR2 is SYDVKM.

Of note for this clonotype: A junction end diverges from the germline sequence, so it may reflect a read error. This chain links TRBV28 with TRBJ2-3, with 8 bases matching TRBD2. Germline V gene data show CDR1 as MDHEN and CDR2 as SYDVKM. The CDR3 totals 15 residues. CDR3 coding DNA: TGTGTCAGCAGCCGTCTTGCGGGGGGTACAGATACGCAGTATTTT. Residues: CVSSRLAGGTDTQYF. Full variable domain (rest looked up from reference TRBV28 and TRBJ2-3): DVKVTQSSRYLVKRTGEKVFLECVQDMDHENMFWYRQDPGLGLRLIYFSYDVKMKEKGDIPEGYSVSREKKERFSLILESASTNQTSMYLCVSSRLAGGTDTQYFGPGTRLTVL.

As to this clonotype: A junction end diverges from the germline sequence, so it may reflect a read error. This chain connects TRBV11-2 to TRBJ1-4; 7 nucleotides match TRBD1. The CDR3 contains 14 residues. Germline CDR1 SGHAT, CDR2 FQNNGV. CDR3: CASSSGTVNGKLFF. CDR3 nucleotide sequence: TGTGCCAGCAGCTCAGGGACAGTTAATGGAAAACTGTTTTTT.

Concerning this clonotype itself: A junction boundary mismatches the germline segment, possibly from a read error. The CDR3 spells CASSLSTAPSIDTQYF. As DNA, the CDR3 is TGTGCCAGCAGTTTATCAACAGCCCCTAGCATAGATACGCAGTATTTT. This chain connects TRBV27 to TRBJ2-3; a possible D gene is TRBD2 (5 bases). Per the germline V gene, CDR1 is MNHEY and CDR2 is SMNVEV (reference sequence). This CDR3 has 16 amino acids.

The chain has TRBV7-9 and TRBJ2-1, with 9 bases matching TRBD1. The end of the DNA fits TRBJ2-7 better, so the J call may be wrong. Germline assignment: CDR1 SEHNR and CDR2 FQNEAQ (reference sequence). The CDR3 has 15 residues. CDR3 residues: CASSSRDRVYNEQYF. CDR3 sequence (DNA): TGTGCCAGCAGCTCCCGGGACAGGGTATACAATGAGCAGTACTTC.

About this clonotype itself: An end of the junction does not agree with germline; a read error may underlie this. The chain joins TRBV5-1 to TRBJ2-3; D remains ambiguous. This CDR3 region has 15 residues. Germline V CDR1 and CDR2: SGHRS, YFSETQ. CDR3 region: CASNLGRPSTDTQYF. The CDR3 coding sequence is TGCGCCAGCAACTTGGGTCGACCTAGCACAGATACGCAGTATTTT. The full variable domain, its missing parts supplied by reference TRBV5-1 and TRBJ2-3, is KAGVTQTPRYLIKTRGQQVTLSCSPISGHRSVSWYQQTPGQGLQFLFEYFSETQRNKGNFPGRFSGRQFSNSRSEMNVSTLELGDSALYLCASNLGRPSTDTQYFGPGTRLTVL.

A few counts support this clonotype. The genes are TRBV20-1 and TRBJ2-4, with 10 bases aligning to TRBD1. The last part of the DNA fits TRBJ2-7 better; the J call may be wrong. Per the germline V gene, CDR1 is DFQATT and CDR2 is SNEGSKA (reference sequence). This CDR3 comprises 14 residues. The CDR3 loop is CSAQRDRGFYEQYF. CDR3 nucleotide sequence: TGCAGTGCTCAGAGGGACAGGGGCTTCTACGAGCAGTACTTC.

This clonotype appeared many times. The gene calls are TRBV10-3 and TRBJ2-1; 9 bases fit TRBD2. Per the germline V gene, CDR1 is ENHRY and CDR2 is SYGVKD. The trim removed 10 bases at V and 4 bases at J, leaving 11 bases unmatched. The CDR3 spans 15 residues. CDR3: CANARASGDYNEQFF. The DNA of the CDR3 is TGTGCCAACGCTCGGGCTAGCGGGGATTACAATGAGCAGTTCTTC.

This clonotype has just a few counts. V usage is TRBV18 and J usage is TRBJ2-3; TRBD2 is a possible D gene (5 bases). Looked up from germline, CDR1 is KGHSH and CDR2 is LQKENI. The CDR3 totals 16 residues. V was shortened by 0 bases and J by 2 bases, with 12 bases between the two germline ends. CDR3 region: CASSPPEDWLTDTQYF. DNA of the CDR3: TGTGCCAGCTCACCACCAGAGGACTGGCTCACAGATACGCAGTATTTT.

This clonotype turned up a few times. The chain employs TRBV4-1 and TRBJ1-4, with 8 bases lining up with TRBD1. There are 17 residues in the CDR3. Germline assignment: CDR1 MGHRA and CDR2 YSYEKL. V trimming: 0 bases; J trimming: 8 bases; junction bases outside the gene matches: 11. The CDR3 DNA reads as TGCGCCAGCAGCCAAGATCGTTGGACAGGGCGGGGAGAAAAACTGTTTTTT. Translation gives CASSQDRWTGRGEKLFF.

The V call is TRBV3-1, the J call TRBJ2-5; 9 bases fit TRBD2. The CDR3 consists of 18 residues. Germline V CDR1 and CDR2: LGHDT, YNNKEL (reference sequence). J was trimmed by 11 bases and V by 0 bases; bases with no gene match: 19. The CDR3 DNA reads TGTGCCAGCAGCCAAGATCCCAGCGGGAGGCTCTGTTACAATGAGCAGTACTTC. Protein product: CASSQDPSGRLCYNEQYF.

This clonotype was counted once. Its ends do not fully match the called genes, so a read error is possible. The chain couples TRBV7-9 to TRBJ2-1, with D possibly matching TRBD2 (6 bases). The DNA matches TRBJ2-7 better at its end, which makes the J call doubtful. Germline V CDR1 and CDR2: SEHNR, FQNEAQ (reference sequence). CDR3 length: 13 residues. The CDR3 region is CTSRAGTYNEQYF. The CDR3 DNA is TGTACCAGCAGAGCCGGGACTTACAATGAGCAGTACTTC.

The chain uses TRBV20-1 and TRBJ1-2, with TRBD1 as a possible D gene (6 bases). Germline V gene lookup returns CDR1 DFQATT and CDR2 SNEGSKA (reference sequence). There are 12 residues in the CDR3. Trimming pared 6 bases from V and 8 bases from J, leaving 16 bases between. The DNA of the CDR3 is TGCAGTGCCGTTGGCCTGCAGGGGGGCTACACCTTC. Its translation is CSAVGLQGGYTF.

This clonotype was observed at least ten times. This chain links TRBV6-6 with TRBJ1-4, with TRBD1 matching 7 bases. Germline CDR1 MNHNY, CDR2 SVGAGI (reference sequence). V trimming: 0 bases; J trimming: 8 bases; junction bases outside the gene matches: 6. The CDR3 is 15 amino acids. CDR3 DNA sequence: TGTGCCAGCAGTTACTCGAAAGGGGGCGAAGAAAAACTGTTTTTT. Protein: CASSYSKGGEEKLFF.

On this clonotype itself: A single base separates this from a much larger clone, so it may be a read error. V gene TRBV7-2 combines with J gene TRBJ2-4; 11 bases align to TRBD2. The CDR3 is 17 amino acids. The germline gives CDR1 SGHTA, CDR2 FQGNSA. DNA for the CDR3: TGTGCCAGCAGCTTAGTAGCGGGGGGGCTAGCCAAAAACATTCAGGACTTC. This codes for CASSLVAGGLAKNIQDF.

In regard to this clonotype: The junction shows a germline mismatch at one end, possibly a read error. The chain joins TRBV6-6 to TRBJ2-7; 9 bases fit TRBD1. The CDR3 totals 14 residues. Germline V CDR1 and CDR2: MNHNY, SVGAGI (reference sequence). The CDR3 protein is CAGSSPDRGYEQYF. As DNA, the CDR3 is TGTGCCGGCAGTTCCCCGGACAGGGGCTACGAGCAGTACTTC.

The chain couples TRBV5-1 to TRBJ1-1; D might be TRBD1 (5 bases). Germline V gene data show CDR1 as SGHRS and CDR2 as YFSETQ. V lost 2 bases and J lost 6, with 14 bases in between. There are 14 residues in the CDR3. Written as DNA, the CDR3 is TGCGCCAGCAGCTTCGTCGGGGGTAGCGCTGAAGCTTTCTTT. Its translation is CASSFVGGSAEAFF. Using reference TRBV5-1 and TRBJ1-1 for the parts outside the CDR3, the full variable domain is KAGVTQTPRYLIKTRGQQVTLSCSPISGHRSVSWYQQTPGQGLQFLFEYFSETQRNKGNFPGRFSGRQFSNSRSEMNVSTLELGDSALYLCASSFVGGSAEAFFGQGTRLTVV.

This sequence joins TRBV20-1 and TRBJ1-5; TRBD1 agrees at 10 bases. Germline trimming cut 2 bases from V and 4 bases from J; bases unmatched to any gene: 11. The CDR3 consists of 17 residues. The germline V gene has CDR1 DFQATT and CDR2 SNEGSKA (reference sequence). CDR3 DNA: TGCAGTGCTAGATCCCGACCGGGACAGGGGTCAAATCAGCCCCAGCATTTT. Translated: CSARSRPGQGSNQPQHF.

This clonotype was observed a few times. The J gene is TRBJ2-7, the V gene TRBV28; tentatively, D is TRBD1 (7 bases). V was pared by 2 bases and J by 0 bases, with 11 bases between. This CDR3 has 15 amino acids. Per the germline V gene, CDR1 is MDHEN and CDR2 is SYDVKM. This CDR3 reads CASSLPGGLSYEQYF. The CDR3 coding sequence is TGTGCCAGCAGTTTACCAGGGGGACTCTCCTACGAGCAGTACTTC.

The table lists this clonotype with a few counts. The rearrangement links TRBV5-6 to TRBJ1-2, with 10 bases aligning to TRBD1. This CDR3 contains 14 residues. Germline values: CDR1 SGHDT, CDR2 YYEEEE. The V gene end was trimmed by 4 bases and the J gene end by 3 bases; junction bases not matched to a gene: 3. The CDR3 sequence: CASSGDRGDYGYTF. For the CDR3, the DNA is TGTGCCAGCAGCGGGGACAGGGGCGACTATGGCTACACCTTC.

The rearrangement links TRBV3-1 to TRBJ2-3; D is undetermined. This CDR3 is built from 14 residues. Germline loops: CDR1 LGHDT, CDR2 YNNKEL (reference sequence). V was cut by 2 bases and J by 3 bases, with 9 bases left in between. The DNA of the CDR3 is TGTGCCAGCAGCCAAAACAGTAATACAGATACGCAGTATTTT. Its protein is CASSQNSNTDTQYF.

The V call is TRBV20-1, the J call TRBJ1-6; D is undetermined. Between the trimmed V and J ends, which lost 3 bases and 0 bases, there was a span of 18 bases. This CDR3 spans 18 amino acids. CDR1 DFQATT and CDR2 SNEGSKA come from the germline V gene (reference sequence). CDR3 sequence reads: CSARDPKRQSSYNSPLHF. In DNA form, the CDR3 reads TGCAGTGCTAGGGATCCTAAACGCCAGAGCTCCTATAATTCACCCCTCCACTTT.

CDR3 region: CATSDPTAKEQAQYF. The CDR3 nucleotides are TGTGCCACCAGTGATCCCACTGCCAAGGAGCAGGCGCAGTATTTT. This chain connects TRBV24-1 to TRBJ2-3; D unclear. Trimming cost V 3 bases and J 10 bases, with 19 bases left between them. CDR1 and CDR2 (germline): KGHDR, SFDVKD. This CDR3 spans 15 amino acids.

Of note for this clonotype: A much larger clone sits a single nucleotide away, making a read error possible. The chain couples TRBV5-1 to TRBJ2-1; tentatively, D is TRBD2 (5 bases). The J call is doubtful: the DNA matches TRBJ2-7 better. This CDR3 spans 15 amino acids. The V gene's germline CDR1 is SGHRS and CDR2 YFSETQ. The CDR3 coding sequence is TGCGCCAGCAGCTCCGGACTTCTCTCCTACAATGAGCAGTACTTC. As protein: CASSSGLLSYNEQYF.

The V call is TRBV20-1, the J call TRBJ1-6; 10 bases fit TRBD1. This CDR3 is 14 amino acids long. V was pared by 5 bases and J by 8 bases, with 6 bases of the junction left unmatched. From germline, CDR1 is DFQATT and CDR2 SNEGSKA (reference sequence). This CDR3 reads CSAPDRGLDSPLHF. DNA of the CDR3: TGCAGTGCTCCTGACAGGGGGCTTGATTCACCCCTCCACTTT.

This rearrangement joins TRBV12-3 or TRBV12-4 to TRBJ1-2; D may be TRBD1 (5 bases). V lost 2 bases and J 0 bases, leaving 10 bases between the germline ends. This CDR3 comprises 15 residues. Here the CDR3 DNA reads TGTGCCAGCAGTTTAAACCCGGGGGCTAACTATGGCTACACCTTC. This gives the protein CASSLNPGANYGYTF.

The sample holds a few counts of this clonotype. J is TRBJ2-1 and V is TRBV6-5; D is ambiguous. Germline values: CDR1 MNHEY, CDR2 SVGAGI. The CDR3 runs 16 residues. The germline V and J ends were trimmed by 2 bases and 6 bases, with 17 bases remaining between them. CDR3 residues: CASSYTKNRPSNEQFF. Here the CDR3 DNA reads TGTGCCAGCAGTTACACAAAGAATAGGCCCTCCAATGAGCAGTTCTTC.

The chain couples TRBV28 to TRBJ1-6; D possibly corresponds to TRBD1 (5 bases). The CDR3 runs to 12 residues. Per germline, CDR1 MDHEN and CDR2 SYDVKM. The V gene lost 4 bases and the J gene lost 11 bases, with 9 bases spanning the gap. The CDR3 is CASSSRQTPLHF. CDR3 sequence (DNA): TGTGCCAGCAGTTCCCGACAGACACCCCTCCACTTT.